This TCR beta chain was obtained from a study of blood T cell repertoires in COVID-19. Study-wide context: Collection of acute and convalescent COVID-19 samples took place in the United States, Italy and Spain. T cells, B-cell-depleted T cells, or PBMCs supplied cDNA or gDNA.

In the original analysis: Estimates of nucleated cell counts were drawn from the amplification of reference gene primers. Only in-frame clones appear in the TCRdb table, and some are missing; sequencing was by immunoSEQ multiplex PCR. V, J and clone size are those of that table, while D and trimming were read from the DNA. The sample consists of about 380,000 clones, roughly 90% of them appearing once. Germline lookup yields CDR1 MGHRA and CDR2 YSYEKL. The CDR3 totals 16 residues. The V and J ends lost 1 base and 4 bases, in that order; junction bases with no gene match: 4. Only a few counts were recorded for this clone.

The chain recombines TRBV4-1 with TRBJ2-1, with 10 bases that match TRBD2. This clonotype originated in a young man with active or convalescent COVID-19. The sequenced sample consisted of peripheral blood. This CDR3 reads CASSQGASGGYNEQFF. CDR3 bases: TGCGCCAGCAGCCAAGGGGCTAGCGGGGGATACAATGAGCAGTTCTTC.